This T cell receptor beta chain was sequenced during a study of CD8 T cells in ankylosing spondylitis. Study-wide results and caveats: A subset of motif variants has previously been described in the synovial fluid and blood of reactive arthritis.

A single record per CDR3 protein comes from TCRdb applying MiXCR to the 5' RACE reads. Here the sample spans some 130,000 distinct CDR3 sequences, about 7% being singletons. In its sample, this clonotype was seen many times. The antigen remains undetermined. The CDR3 extends over 13 amino acids. The ends were cut back, 3 bases at V and 5 bases at J, with 10 bases in the middle. This chain links TRBV12-3 or TRBV12-4 with TRBJ2-5; unclear D gene. This sequence was found in a female donor with ankylosing spondylitis or in good health (not recorded which). The sample was blood, either unsorted or a sorted T cell fraction (not recorded which). The CDR3 reads CASSLSGRETQYF. In DNA form, the CDR3 reads TGTGCCAGCAGTTTGTCCGGTCGCGAGACCCAGTACTTC.